The 3 T cell receptor beta chains reported below all come from one sample, sequenced in a study of neurological immune-mediated disorders (dated by TCRdb to about 2019). The sample's time point label, in plain terms: longitudinal time-point 3. The library was prepared using 5' RACE. Instrument on record: Illumina HiSeq 2500. The raw public reads went through TCRdb reprocessing: fastp at Q25, MiXCR clone calling, in-frame beta chains kept. Merged by CDR3 protein, the rows form single entries marked with the most common genes and DNA. Within this sample are under 100,000 distinct CDR3 sequences, with 3.5% to 4.5% of them counted one time only. Around 5% of the sample is held by the ten biggest clonotypes. Sequenced sample: PBMCs. The receptors shown here come from a woman aged 60-75 years with multiple sclerosis.

This clonotype was seen at least ten times. The chain couples TRBV4-2 to TRBJ1-3, with 10 bases fitting TRBD1. Losses at the gene ends were 7 bases for V and 3 bases for J; bases not matched to a gene: 9. The CDR3 is made up of 16 amino acids. The germline gives CDR1 LGHNA, CDR2 YNFKEQ. As DNA, the CDR3 is TGTGCCAGCAACCAGGGACAGGGGCTATTTGGAAACACCATATATTTT. This encodes CASNQGQGLFGNTIYF.

This clonotype was recorded many times. V usage is TRBV5-1 and J usage is TRBJ2-2; 9 bases align to TRBD1. The V gene end was trimmed by 2 bases and the J gene end by 1 base; junction bases not matched to a gene: 9. The germline gives CDR1 SGHRS, CDR2 YFSETQ. The CDR3 loop spans 18 amino acids. DNA for the CDR3: TGCGCCAGCAGCTTACCCGGGACAGGGAGCCAGAACACCGGGGAGCTGTTTTTT. Amino acid sequence: CASSLPGTGSQNTGELFF.

This clonotype has ten or more counts. V gene TRBV25-1 combines with J gene TRBJ2-7; 12 bases line up with TRBD1. The CDR3 is 15 amino acids. Unmatched junction bases numbered 6, after V lost 2 bases and J lost 7 bases. Germline V CDR1 and CDR2: MGHDK, SYGVNS. The chain's CDR3 is CASSEGGQGAKEQYF. CDR3 DNA sequence: TGTGCCAGCAGTGAAGGGGGACAGGGGGCGAAAGAGCAGTACTTC.